One and the same sample provided the 9 T cell receptor beta chains below, sequenced in a study of shared clonotypes between healthy human individuals. This table comes from immunoSEQ multiplex PCR, and its TCRdb copy is limited to in-frame clones, with some not included. The repertoire includes about 2.4 million clones, 90% to 95% of them detected once, and 0.36% sits in the top ten. The sequenced material came from naive CD4+ T cells from PBMCs. The subset was: CD45RA+ positively selected. Source of these receptors: a man aged 18-30 years in good health. Some clones in this sample may be carry-over from other donors' samples.

The rearrangement links TRBV6-4 to TRBJ2-3; 9 bases are a match to TRBD1. CDR3 length: 15 amino acids. CDR1 and CDR2 (germline): MRHNA, SNTAGT. J gave up 2 bases and V 6 bases, and 6 bases lay outside the gene matches. The chain's CDR3 is CASRDRDRVTDTQYF. The DNA of the CDR3 is TGTGCCAGCAGGGACCGGGACAGGGTCACAGATACGCAGTATTTT.

This clone came up once. V usage is TRBV28 and J usage is TRBJ1-5; no firm D call. Trimming stripped 9 bases from V and 7 bases from J, with 13 bases between. Germline V lookup: CDR1 MDHEN, CDR2 SYDVKM. This CDR3 contains 12 residues. The CDR3 region has the DNA TGTGCCAGTGCATCTCCGGGGCAGCCCCAGCATTTT. Translated, it gives CASASPGQPQHF.

The CDR3 bases are TGTGCCAGCTCGGGGACAGGGGCCGATGGGCAGTACTTC. This sequence encodes CASSGTGADGQYF. The chain has TRBV18 and TRBJ2-7, with TRBD1 identical over 10 bases. The CDR3 runs 13 residues. Unmatched junction bases numbered 8, after V lost 6 bases and J lost 9 bases. Germline V lookup: CDR1 KGHSH, CDR2 LQKENI. The variable domain in full, with the rest retrieved from reference TRBV18 and TRBJ2-7, is NAGVMQNPRHLVRRRGQEARLRCSPMKGHSHVYWYRQLPEEGLKFMVYLQKENIIDESGMPKERFSAEFPKEGPSILRIQQVVRGDSAAYFCASSGTGADGQYFGPGTRLTVT.

The J gene is TRBJ2-1, the V gene TRBV7-9; maybe TRBD2 (5 bases). Germline V gives CDR1 SEHNR, CDR2 FQNEAQ (reference sequence). The CDR3 is made up of 11 amino acids. V dropped 4 bases and J dropped 12 bases, with 10 bases sitting between them. The chain's CDR3 is CASSSTKGQFF. The CDR3 bases are TGTGCCAGCAGCTCGACTAAGGGGCAGTTCTTC.

To note about this clone: Other DNA sequences from this sample encode an identical CDR3 as well. This chain connects TRBV18 to TRBJ1-4, with D possibly matching TRBD1 (5 bases). Germline V gene data show CDR1 as KGHSH and CDR2 as LQKENI. Trimming removed 3 bases from V and 4 bases from J, with 6 bases in between. This CDR3 spans 13 amino acids. The CDR3 region has the DNA TGTGCCAGCTCACCCCAGGGTAATGAAAAACTGTTTTTT. Translation gives CASSPQGNEKLFF.

J is TRBJ2-7 and V is TRBV6-5; TRBD1 matches at 8 bases. This CDR3 is built from 15 residues. Germline V lookup: CDR1 MNHEY, CDR2 SVGAGI. V lost 6 bases to trimming and J lost 0 bases; unmatched junction nucleotides: 7. This CDR3 reads CASRMTGAFSYEQYF. The CDR3 nucleotides read TGTGCCAGCAGGATGACAGGGGCCTTCTCCTACGAGCAGTACTTC.

The rearrangement links TRBV27 to TRBJ2-5; D not resolved. Germline CDR1 and CDR2: MNHEY and SMNVEV (reference sequence). The CDR3 is 13 residues long. V was cut by 2 bases and J by 3 bases, with 7 bases left in between. CDR3 loop: CASSLRQEETQYF. The CDR3 nucleotides are TGTGCCAGCAGTTTAAGGCAGGAAGAGACCCAGTACTTC.

J is TRBJ2-7 and V is TRBV6-1; a weak D match, TRBD1 (5 bases). This CDR3 is built from 12 residues. CDR1 MNHNS and CDR2 SASEGT come from the germline V gene. V lost 6 bases and J 3 bases, leaving 9 bases between the germline ends. Here the CDR3 reads CASRTESYEQYF. The CDR3 nucleotides are TGTGCCAGCAGGACAGAGAGCTACGAGCAGTACTTC.

This chain links TRBV5-1 with TRBJ2-5; D perhaps matches TRBD2 (5 bases). The CDR3 totals 17 residues. Trimming cost V 0 bases and J 5 bases, with 20 bases left between them. Germline CDR1 is SGHRS and CDR2 is YFSETQ. The CDR3: CASSLAFLGTGGETQYF. The CDR3, as DNA: TGCGCCAGCAGCTTGGCGTTTCTAGGTACCGGCGGGGAGACCCAGTACTTC. The full variable domain, completed using reference TRBV5-1 and TRBJ2-5, is KAGVTQTPRYLIKTRGQQVTLSCSPISGHRSVSWYQQTPGQGLQFLFEYFSETQRNKGNFPGRFSGRQFSNSRSEMNVSTLELGDSALYLCASSLAFLGTGGETQYFGPGTRLLVL.